This is a list of T cell receptor beta chains from one sample in a study of PD-L1 blockade in urothelial cancer. This table comes from immunoSEQ multiplex PCR, and its TCRdb copy is limited to in-frame clones, with some not included. The table lists about 48,000 clones, 70% to 90% of them singletons. The source material was PBMCs, sampled around atezolizumab (anti-PD-L1) treatment. The receptor source for this set is a man in his sixties with urothelial cancer. Both conserved end residues are part of each CDR3. The order of the fields is CDR3 length, V gene, clone size, D gene, J gene, CDR3 protein, CDR3 DNA. D genes are given only for firm matches. Only part of the rows carry a size: once, few, many, or a class if the clone is expanded.

length: 15
V: TRBV5-5
size: .
D: .
J: TRBJ2-7
CDR3: CASSSRDKGTYEQYF
DNA: TGTGCCAGCAGCTCCCGGGACAAGGGCACCTACGAGCAGTACTTC

length: 17
V: TRBV6-1
size: .
D: .
J: TRBJ1-4
CDR3: CASSEPGTGSTNEKLFF
DNA: TGTGCCAGCAGTGAACCCGGAACAGGGTCAACTAATGAAAAACTGTTTTTT

length: 13
V: TRBV7-9
size: many
D: .
J: TRBJ1-1
CDR3: CASSPRLGSIAFF
DNA: TGTGCCAGCAGCCCCCGATTGGGTAGCATCGCTTTCTTT

length: 14
V: TRBV30
size: .
D: .
J: TRBJ1-5
CDR3: CAWSVTTVNQPQHF
DNA: TGTGCCTGGAGTGTCACGACTGTGAATCAGCCCCAGCATTTT

length: 15
V: TRBV7-9
size: .
D: TRBD2
J: TRBJ2-1
CDR3: CASSQSGGARNEQFF
DNA: TGTGCCAGCAGCCAAAGCGGGGGGGCCAGGAATGAGCAGTTCTTC

length: 14
V: TRBV5-1
size: .
D: TRBD2
J: TRBJ2-1
CDR3: CASSMGGGANEQFF
DNA: TGCGCCAGCAGTATGGGCGGGGGGGCGAATGAGCAGTTCTTC

length: 16
V: TRBV7-9
size: .
D: TRBD1
J: TRBJ1-4
CDR3: CASSRAGTGGFEKLFF
DNA: TGTGCCAGCAGCCGTGCCGGGACAGGGGGATTTGAAAAACTGTTTTTT

length: 15
V: TRBV9
size: few
D: .
J: TRBJ1-2
CDR3: CASSPQGQGIYGYTF
DNA: TGTGCCAGCAGCCCCCAGGGGCAGGGAATATATGGCTACACCTTC

length: 15
V: TRBV21-1
size: .
D: .
J: TRBJ1-1
CDR3: CASSHLGGGNTEAFF
DNA: TGTGCCAGCTCCCACCTGGGGGGAGGGAACACTGAAGCTTTCTTT

length: 14
V: TRBV5-4
size: .
D: .
J: TRBJ1-5
CDR3: CASSLPGDNQPQHF
DNA: TGTGCCAGCAGCTTGCCGGGGGACAATCAGCCCCAGCATTTT

length: 14
V: TRBV5-1
size: .
D: TRBD1
J: TRBJ2-5
CDR3: CASSPRQGQETQYF
DNA: TGCGCCAGCAGCCCCAGACAGGGACAAGAGACCCAGTACTTC

length: 14
V: TRBV7-9
size: .
D: TRBD1
J: TRBJ1-4
CDR3: CASSHRTGGGKLFF
DNA: TGTGCCAGCAGCCATCGGACAGGAGGCGGAAAACTGTTTTTT

length: 13
V: TRBV7-2
size: .
D: .
J: TRBJ1-1
CDR3: CASSFSMNTEAFF
DNA: TGTGCCAGCAGCTTTTCCATGAACACTGAAGCTTTCTTT

length: 18
V: TRBV5-1
size: .
D: TRBD1
J: TRBJ2-1
CDR3: CASGSSGQGMVSYNEQFF
DNA: TGCGCCAGCGGTTCATCGGGACAGGGAATGGTAAGCTACAATGAGCAGTTCTTC

length: 11
V: TRBV6-6
size: .
D: .
J: TRBJ2-7
CDR3: CASVSGYEQYF
DNA: TGTGCCAGCGTTTCCGGCTACGAGCAGTACTTC

length: 15
V: TRBV5-4
size: .
D: TRBD2
J: TRBJ2-2
CDR3: CASSLTGGATGELFF
DNA: TGTGCCAGCAGCTTGACCGGGGGGGCCACCGGGGAGCTGTTTTTT

length: 17
V: TRBV7-9
size: .
D: TRBD1
J: TRBJ2-1
CDR3: CASSLGAGQGPSNEQFF
DNA: TGTGCCAGCAGCTTAGGGGCAGGACAGGGTCCCTCCAATGAGCAGTTCTTC

length: 17
V: TRBV4-3
size: .
D: .
J: TRBJ2-2
CDR3: CASSKRMVTANTGELFF
DNA: TGCGCCAGCAGCAAAAGGATGGTGACAGCGAACACCGGGGAGCTGTTTTTT

length: 13
V: TRBV7-7
size: .
D: .
J: TRBJ2-1
CDR3: CASSLGLNNEQFF
DNA: TGTGCTAGCAGCTTGGGACTTAACAATGAGCAGTTCTTC

length: 17
V: TRBV2
size: once
D: .
J: TRBJ2-2
CDR3: CASSELGGGRNTGELFF
DNA: TGTGCCAGCAGTGAATTGGGCGGGGGCCGGAACACCGGGGAGCTGTTTTTT

length: 13
V: TRBV28
size: once
D: .
J: TRBJ1-5
CDR3: CASNRGFNQPQHF
DNA: TGTGCCAGCAATAGAGGATTCAATCAGCCCCAGCATTTT

length: 15
V: TRBV25-1
size: once
D: .
J: TRBJ2-4
CDR3: CASSGATLAKNIQYF
DNA: TGTGCCAGCAGTGGGGCCACCTTAGCCAAAAACATTCAGTACTTC

length: 11
V: TRBV10-2
size: .
D: .
J: TRBJ1-1
CDR3: CASRDYRVAFF
DNA: TGCGCCAGCAGAGACTACAGGGTAGCTTTCTTT

length: 14
V: TRBV5-1
size: once
D: .
J: TRBJ1-5
CDR3: CASSPAGAGQPQHF
DNA: TGCGCCAGCAGCCCGGCAGGGGCCGGGCAGCCCCAGCATTTT

length: 14
V: TRBV11-2
size: .
D: .
J: TRBJ1-2
CDR3: CASSSPRDGDGYTF
DNA: TGTGCCAGCAGCTCCCCCAGGGATGGGGATGGCTACACCTTC

length: 14
V: TRBV29-1
size: .
D: .
J: TRBJ2-1
CDR3: CSVGFRAAYNEQFF
DNA: TGCAGCGTTGGGTTCAGGGCTGCCTACAATGAGCAGTTCTTC

length: 14
V: TRBV9
size: .
D: .
J: TRBJ1-1
CDR3: CASSFRDIRTEAFF
DNA: TGTGCCAGCAGCTTCCGGGACATTAGGACTGAAGCTTTCTTT

length: 16
V: TRBV6-1
size: .
D: TRBD2
J: TRBJ2-2
CDR3: CASSVNSGGNTGELFF
DNA: TGTGCCAGCAGTGTAAATAGCGGGGGGAACACCGGGGAGCTGTTTTTT

length: 14
V: TRBV19
size: .
D: TRBD2
J: TRBJ2-7
CDR3: CASSASGTSGEQYF
DNA: TGTGCCAGTAGTGCCTCAGGGACTAGCGGCGAGCAGTACTTC

length: 13
V: TRBV6-1
size: .
D: TRBD2
J: TRBJ2-2
CDR3: CASSVGLAGELFF
DNA: TGTGCCAGCAGTGTGGGACTAGCTGGGGAGCTGTTTTTT

length: 17
V: TRBV10-1
size: .
D: TRBD1
J: TRBJ2-3
CDR3: CASSARQGGGRSDTQYF
DNA: TGCGCCAGCAGTGCGCGACAGGGGGGAGGCCGCTCAGATACGCAGTATTTT

length: 15
V: TRBV5-1
size: .
D: TRBD2
J: TRBJ2-7
CDR3: CASRASGGAFGEQYF
DNA: TGCGCCAGCAGAGCTAGCGGGGGGGCCTTTGGCGAGCAGTACTTC

length: 15
V: TRBV28
size: .
D: TRBD1
J: TRBJ1-5
CDR3: CASSRNRGSNQPQHF
DNA: TGTGCCAGCAGTAGAAACAGGGGCAGCAATCAGCCCCAGCATTTT

length: 14
V: TRBV19
size: .
D: TRBD1
J: TRBJ1-6
CDR3: CASTRDRSNSPLHF
DNA: TGTGCCAGTACCCGGGACAGGTCTAATTCACCCCTCCACTTT

length: 16
V: TRBV6-6
size: .
D: .
J: TRBJ1-3
CDR3: CASSYSTDSSGNTIYF
DNA: TGTGCCAGCAGTTACTCGACAGACTCCTCTGGAAACACCATATATTTT

length: 14
V: TRBV6-5
size: .
D: .
J: TRBJ1-2
CDR3: CASSSIDRTYGYTF
DNA: TGTGCCAGCAGTTCCATAGACAGGACCTATGGCTACACCTTC

length: 15
V: TRBV10-2
size: .
D: .
J: TRBJ1-1
CDR3: CASRALPGENTEAFF
DNA: TGCGCCAGCAGAGCTCTCCCGGGAGAGAACACTGAAGCTTTCTTT

length: 15
V: TRBV6-5
size: .
D: .
J: TRBJ2-3
CDR3: CASSYSRENTDTQYF
DNA: TGTGCCAGCAGTTACTCGAGGGAGAACACAGATACGCAGTATTTT

length: 15
V: TRBV5-1
size: .
D: .
J: TRBJ2-2
CDR3: CASSLYTESTGELFF
DNA: TGCGCCAGCAGCTTGTACACAGAAAGCACCGGGGAGCTGTTTTTT

length: 14
V: TRBV18
size: .
D: TRBD1
J: TRBJ1-5
CDR3: CASSPDRGRQPQHF
DNA: TGTGCCAGCTCACCCGACAGGGGCCGTCAGCCCCAGCATTTT

length: 12
V: TRBV5-8
size: .
D: .
J: TRBJ2-3
CDR3: CASSFAGYTQYF
DNA: TGTGCCAGCAGCTTTGCGGGGTATACGCAGTATTTT

length: 15
V: TRBV11-2
size: .
D: .
J: TRBJ2-3
CDR3: CASSATRLSTDTQYF
DNA: TGTGCCAGCAGCGCCACTAGACTTAGCACAGATACGCAGTATTTT

length: 13
V: TRBV29-1
size: .
D: TRBD1
J: TRBJ2-1
CDR3: CSVAGTGVNEQFF
DNA: TGCAGCGTCGCCGGGACAGGGGTAAATGAGCAGTTCTTC

length: 17
V: TRBV7-9
size: few
D: .
J: TRBJ1-4
CDR3: CASSPRAGNREYEKLFF
DNA: TGTGCCAGCAGCCCACGGGCTGGGAACAGGGAGTATGAAAAACTGTTTTTT

length: 15
V: TRBV11-2
size: .
D: .
J: TRBJ2-5
CDR3: CASSLAGGLLETQYF
DNA: TGTGCCAGCAGCTTAGCGGGGGGCTTGTTGGAGACCCAGTACTTC

length: 15
V: TRBV12-5
size: .
D: TRBD1
J: TRBJ2-1
CDR3: CASGPRDRTPNEQFF
DNA: TGTGCTAGTGGCCCCCGGGACAGAACTCCCAATGAGCAGTTCTTC

length: 17
V: TRBV7-2
size: .
D: .
J: TRBJ2-1
CDR3: CASSLVAVPSTYNEQFF
DNA: TGTGCCAGCAGCTTAGTGGCGGTGCCCTCCACCTACAATGAGCAGTTCTTC

length: 14
V: TRBV2
size: .
D: TRBD1
J: TRBJ1-3
CDR3: CASSWDSSGNTIYF
DNA: TGTGCCAGCAGTTGGGACAGTTCGGGAAACACCATATATTTT

length: 14
V: TRBV7-9
size: .
D: TRBD1
J: TRBJ2-2
CDR3: CASSSDRVPGELFF
DNA: TGTGCCAGCAGCTCGGACAGGGTACCCGGGGAGCTGTTTTTT

length: 14
V: TRBV4-2
size: .
D: .
J: TRBJ1-6
CDR3: CASSQGSPSPALHF
DNA: TGTGCCAGCAGCCAAGGGTCTCCCTCTCCGGCCCTCCACTTT

length: 16
V: TRBV6-1
size: .
D: TRBD1
J: TRBJ2-7
CDR3: CASSEEDRGGSYEQYF
DNA: TGTGCCAGCAGTGAGGAGGACAGGGGAGGCTCCTACGAGCAGTACTTC

length: 14
V: TRBV5-4
size: .
D: TRBD1
J: TRBJ1-4
CDR3: CASSLDRQDEKLFF
DNA: TGTGCCAGCAGCCTGGACAGGCAAGATGAAAAACTGTTTTTT

length: 16
V: TRBV25-1
size: once
D: .
J: TRBJ2-5
CDR3: CASSNPLGGRQETQYF
DNA: TGTGCCAGCAGCAACCCCCTAGGGGGTCGGCAAGAGACCCAGTACTTC